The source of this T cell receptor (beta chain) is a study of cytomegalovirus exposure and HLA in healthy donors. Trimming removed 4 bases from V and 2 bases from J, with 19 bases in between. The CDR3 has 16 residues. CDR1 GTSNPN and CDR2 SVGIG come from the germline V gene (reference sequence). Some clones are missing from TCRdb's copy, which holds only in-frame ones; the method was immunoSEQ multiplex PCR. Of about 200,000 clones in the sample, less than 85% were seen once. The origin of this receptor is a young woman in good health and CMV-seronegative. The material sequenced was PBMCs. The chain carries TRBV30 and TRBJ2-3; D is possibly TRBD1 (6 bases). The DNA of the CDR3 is TGTGCCTGGACCAAGGGGGAGAGGAAATACACAGATACGCAGTATTTT. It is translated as CAWTKGERKYTDTQYF.